Following are 17 T cell receptor beta chains from one sample sequenced in a study of OX40 agonist ivuxolimab in advanced cancers. Sequenced by immunoSEQ multiplex PCR; TCRdb stores in-frame clones only, minus some. Of around 68,000 clones listed, more than 85% are singletons. Here the sequenced sample was CD4+ or CD8+ T cells sorted from blood, taken in a trial of the OX40 agonist ivuxolimab. All receptors come from an adult with an advanced solid tumor such as melanoma, head and neck, liver or kidney cancer.

This sequence joins TRBV7-9 and TRBJ1-4; 7 nucleotides match TRBD1. Germline values: CDR1 SEHNR, CDR2 FQNEAQ (reference sequence). V trimming: 5 bases; J trimming: 5 bases; junction bases outside the gene matches: 5. The CDR3 runs to 14 residues. CDR3: CASSRDSANEKLFF. CDR3 nucleotide sequence: TGTGCCAGCAGCCGGGACAGCGCAAATGAAAAACTGTTTTTT.

V is TRBV6-1 and J is TRBJ1-1, with 10 bases identical to TRBD1. From germline, CDR1 is MNHNS and CDR2 SASEGT. Trimming at V came to 4 bases and at J to 3 bases, leaving 8 bases not matched to a gene. The CDR3 runs to 16 residues. The DNA for the CDR3 is TGTGCCAGCAGTGCACTCCCGGGACAGGGGTACACTGAAGCTTTCTTT. This encodes CASSALPGQGYTEAFF.

The gene calls are TRBV14 and TRBJ2-6; D is unresolved. Germline CDR1 reads SGHDN; CDR2 reads FVKESK. With 5 bases removed from V and 2 bases from J, the gap between germline ends came to 4 bases. The CDR3 runs to 13 residues. The CDR3, as DNA: TGTGCCAGCAGCTTCGCTGGGGCCAACGTCCTGACTTTC. It codes for CASSFAGANVLTF.

The chain recombines TRBV5-1 with TRBJ2-2; no definite D call. There are 13 residues in the CDR3. CDR1 and CDR2 (germline): SGHRS, YFSETQ. V was pared by 1 base and J by 6 bases, with 7 bases between. CDR3 amino acids: CASSLSGPGELFF. CDR3 bases: TGCGCCAGCAGCTTGTCCGGGCCCGGGGAGCTGTTTTTT.

This clone appeared once. V gene TRBV5-8 combines with J gene TRBJ1-2, with D maybe TRBD1 (6 bases). Deletions cut 1 base from V and 2 bases from J, with 15 bases between. Germline values: CDR1 SGHTS, CDR2 YDEGEE. The CDR3 contains 16 residues. CDR3 protein: CASSLSGAGRNYGYTF. The CDR3 bases are TGTGCCAGCAGCTTGTCGGGGGCAGGCAGAAACTATGGCTACACCTTC.

The V call is TRBV5-4, the J call TRBJ2-2, with 9 bases matching TRBD2. The CDR3 is made up of 20 amino acids. V gave up 0 bases and J gave up 4 bases; unmatched junction bases: 16. The germline V gene encodes CDR1 SGHNT and CDR2 YYREEE (reference sequence). CDR3 amino acids: CASSLDRVPSGKKSTGELFF. The CDR3 DNA follows: TGTGCCAGCAGCTTGGACAGGGTTCCTAGCGGGAAGAAATCCACCGGGGAGCTGTTTTTT.

This chain connects TRBV27 to TRBJ1-1; the match to TRBD1 covers 7 bases. The length of the CDR3 is 15 residues. J gave up 3 bases and V 5 bases, and 9 bases lay outside the gene matches. CDR1 is MNHEY, CDR2 SMNVEV, per germline (reference sequence). CDR3 nucleotide sequence: TGTGCCAGCAGTCCGGGGACAGAGCTTTACACTGAAGCTTTCTTT. This translates into CASSPGTELYTEAFF.

The chain joins TRBV27 to TRBJ2-7, with D tentatively TRBD2 (5 bases). From germline, CDR1 is MNHEY and CDR2 SMNVEV (reference sequence). Deletions cut 5 bases from V and 7 bases from J, with 15 bases between. The CDR3 is 13 amino acids. Written as DNA, the CDR3 is TGTGCCAGCAGTCCCCTGACACCGGGGGAGCAGTACTTC. This translates into CASSPLTPGEQYF.

The rearrangement links TRBV18 to TRBJ2-3; no definite D call. V lost 1 base to trimming and J lost 3 bases, with 2 bases between them. CDR1 and CDR2 (germline): KGHSH, LQKENI. CDR3 size: 12 residues. CDR3 in amino acids: CASSPQTDTQYF. In nucleotides, the CDR3 is TGTGCCAGCTCACCACAAACAGATACGCAGTATTTT.

J is TRBJ1-6 and V is TRBV25-1; D is unclear. The CDR3 totals 14 residues. V was shortened by 4 bases and J by 6 bases, with 10 bases between the two germline ends. Per germline, CDR1 MGHDK and CDR2 SYGVNS. CDR3 region: CASSVGTSNSPLHF. CDR3 nucleotides: TGTGCCAGCAGTGTGGGTACTAGTAATTCACCCCTCCACTTT.

This sequence joins TRBV2 and TRBJ2-1; maybe TRBD2 (5 bases). Trimming stripped 6 bases from V and 12 bases from J, with 15 bases between. The germline CDR1 and CDR2 sequences are SNHLY and FYNNEI. This CDR3 is built from 12 residues. CDR3 amino acids: CASRRADSVQFF. As DNA, the CDR3 is TGTGCCAGCAGGCGGGCGGACTCAGTGCAGTTCTTC.

CDR3 sequence (DNA): TGTGCCAGCAGGGAAGGACTAGATACTACGCAGTATTTT. This encodes CASREGLDTTQYF. This chain joins TRBV7-9 and TRBJ2-3; 7 positions agree with TRBD2. Looked up from germline, CDR1 is SEHNR and CDR2 is FQNEAQ (reference sequence). The CDR3 sequence is 13 residues long. V was pared by 6 bases and J by 8 bases, with 8 bases of the junction left unmatched. Filled out from reference TRBV7-9 and TRBJ2-3, the complete variable domain reads DTGVSQNPRHKITKRGQNVTFRCDPISEHNRLYWYRQTLGQGPEFLTYFQNEAQLEKSRLLSDRFSAERPKGSFSTLEIQRTEQGDSAMYLCASREGLDTTQYFGPGTRLTVL.

This chain joins TRBV6-1 and TRBJ1-5; 10 nucleotides agree with TRBD1. The CDR3 totals 13 residues. V was clipped by 6 bases and J by 7 bases; unmatched bases: 3. Germline V gives CDR1 MNHNS, CDR2 SASEGT. The CDR3 nucleotides read TGTGCCAGCAGGGGACAGGGGAAACAGCCCCAGCATTTT. This encodes CASRGQGKQPQHF.

The V call is TRBV11-2, the J call TRBJ2-7; 8 bases line up with TRBD2. The germline V gene encodes CDR1 SGHAT and CDR2 FQNNGV. The CDR3 is 15 residues long. The ends lost 4 bases at V and 1 base at J; junction bases unmatched: 6. The DNA of the CDR3 is TGTGCCAGCAGCTCTCGGGGGGGGCCATCCTACGAGCAGTACTTC. It codes for CASSSRGGPSYEQYF.

This sequence joins TRBV7-2 and TRBJ1-5; D possibly corresponds to TRBD1 (5 bases). The CDR3 totals 15 residues. Trimming took 5 bases from V and 6 from J, leaving 17 bases between them. In germline, CDR1 is SGHTA, CDR2 FQGNSA. CDR3 nucleotide sequence: TGTGCCAGCAGCCCCGACAGTACACCGGGTCAGCCCCAGCATTTT. This codes for CASSPDSTPGQPQHF. Full variable domain (rest looked up from reference TRBV7-2 and TRBJ1-5): GAGVSQSPSNKVTEKGKDVELRCDPISGHTALYWYRQSLGQGLEFLIYFQGNSAPDKSGLPSDRFSAERTGGSVSTLTIQRTQQEDSAVYLCASSPDSTPGQPQHFGDGTRLSIL.

This rearrangement joins TRBV23-1 to TRBJ1-5; D not resolved. TRBV23-1 qualifies as an ORF whose function is uncertain. Trimming took 1 base from V and 0 from J, leaving 7 bases between them. This CDR3 has 15 residues. CDR3 DNA sequence: TGCGCCAGCAGTCAATGTCAGGATAGCAATCAGCCCCAGCATTTT. Translating gives CASSQCQDSNQPQHF.

The J gene is TRBJ1-2, the V gene TRBV6-5; the match to TRBD1 covers 7 bases. Germline CDR1 and CDR2: MNHEY and SVGAGI. V lost 0 bases to trimming and J lost 3 bases; unmatched junction nucleotides: 7. This CDR3 is built from 16 residues. CDR3 DNA: TGTGCCAGCAGTTACTCGCTGACAGGGCTCGACTATGGCTACACCTTC. Translating gives CASSYSLTGLDYGYTF.